These T cell receptor beta chains were read from a single sample in a study of T cells in localized non-small cell lung cancer. Sequenced by immunoSEQ multiplex PCR; TCRdb stores in-frame clones only, minus some. Among roughly 70,000 clones listed, roughly nine tenths were seen once. Source: peripheral blood, taken before any cancer treatment. The origin of the receptors is a male donor older than 55 with stage III squamous cell lung carcinoma. The CDR3 runs from the conserved cysteine through the conserved F or W. The D gene is left open where the match is weak.

V gene	J gene	D gene	CDR3 protein	CDR3 DNA
TRBV13	TRBJ2-1	TRBD1	CASSFDRGAYFEQFF	TGTGCCAGCAGCTTCGACAGGGGGGCGTATTTTGAGCAGTTCTTC
TRBV7-6	TRBJ2-5	TRBD2	CASSPRLAGSGETQYF	TGTGCCAGCAGCCCCAGACTAGCGGGGTCCGGGGAGACCCAGTACTTC
TRBV19	TRBJ1-3	-	CASSIQGPGNTIYF	TGTGCCAGTAGTATTCAGGGTCCTGGAAACACCATATATTTT
TRBV10-3	TRBJ2-1	TRBD1	CAISRGTGATEQFF	TGTGCCATCAGCAGGGGGACAGGGGCAACTGAGCAGTTCTTC
TRBV10-3	TRBJ1-5	TRBD1	CAISAGTENQPQHF	TGTGCCATCAGTGCCGGGACAGAAAATCAGCCCCAGCATTTT
TRBV11-2	TRBJ2-3	TRBD1	CASSLAPGTGGLDTQYF	TGTGCCAGCAGCTTAGCGCCCGGGACAGGGGGTTTGGATACGCAGTATTTT
TRBV28	TRBJ1-5	TRBD1	CASSPPRQGLNQPQHF	TGTGCCAGCAGTCCCCCCCGACAGGGTCTCAATCAGCCCCAGCATTTT
TRBV25-1	TRBJ1-4	-	CASRDSGDKLFF	TGTGCCAGCAGGGATTCAGGGGACAAACTGTTTTTT
TRBV19	TRBJ2-7	TRBD1	CASSFPGQMINEQYF	TGTGCCAGTAGTTTCCCGGGACAGATGATTAACGAGCAGTACTTC
TRBV19	TRBJ1-5	TRBD1	CASSPGTGRISNQPQHF	TGTGCCAGTAGCCCTGGGACAGGGAGGATTAGCAATCAGCCCCAGCATTTT
TRBV4-2	TRBJ1-2	-	CASSQDRSQGYGYTF	TGTGCCAGCAGCCAAGATAGGTCGCAGGGCTATGGCTACACCTTC
TRBV7-9	TRBJ1-4	TRBD1	CASSLGTGGLSTNEKLFF	TGTGCCAGCAGCCTCGGGACAGGGGGACTTTCCACTAATGAAAAACTGTTTTTT
TRBV7-6	TRBJ1-2	TRBD1	CASSPNNRGQGYTF	TGTGCCAGCAGCCCTAACAACAGGGGACAAGGCTACACCTTC
TRBV7-6	TRBJ1-4	-	CASSSPSHEKLFF	TGTGCCAGCAGCTCCCCTAGTCACGAAAAACTGTTTTTT
TRBV5-4	TRBJ2-3	-	CASSLAQLSTDTQYF	TGTGCCAGCAGCTTGGCGCAGCTTAGCACAGATACGCAGTATTTT
TRBV6-4	TRBJ1-3	-	CASSDSSGNTIYF	TGTGCCAGCAGTGACAGCTCTGGAAACACCATATATTTT
TRBV2	TRBJ2-3	-	CASREDFTDTQYF	TGTGCCAGCAGGGAGGACTTCACAGATACGCAGTATTTT